These T cell receptor beta chains were read from a single sample in a study of cytomegalovirus exposure and HLA in healthy donors. The table came from immunoSEQ multiplex PCR; TCRdb's copy has only in-frame clones and leaves some out. The sample has roughly 350,000 clones, around 86% seen once; the top ten hold about 0.8%. Sequencing used PBMCs. The source of these receptors is a woman between 18 and 30 years old in good health and CMV-seronegative. Each CDR3 is given with its conserved first and last residue. The D gene is left open where the match is weak. The size of a clone is reported for some rows only, either as once, few or many, or as a class for expanded clones.

abundance: .
v_gene: TRBV2
d_gene: .
j_gene: TRBJ2-5
CDR3nt: TGTGCCAGCAGTGAGGTTCAGGGTGGGGAGACCCAGTACTTC
CDR3aa: CASSEVQGGETQYF

abundance: .
v_gene: TRBV7-9
d_gene: TRBD2
j_gene: TRBJ2-7
CDR3nt: TGTGCCAGCAGTGGCGGGAGAGACTACGAGCAGTACTTC
CDR3aa: CASSGGRDYEQYF

abundance: .
v_gene: TRBV19
d_gene: .
j_gene: TRBJ2-1
CDR3nt: TGTGCCAGTAGTATGCTGGGCGTTGAGCAGTTCTTC
CDR3aa: CASSMLGVEQFF

abundance: .
v_gene: TRBV4-1
d_gene: .
j_gene: TRBJ2-2
CDR3nt: TGCGCCAGCAGCCAGGCAGTCCGGGACACCGACACCGGGGAGCTGTTTTTT
CDR3aa: CASSQAVRDTDTGELFF

abundance: few
v_gene: TRBV4-3
d_gene: .
j_gene: TRBJ1-2
CDR3nt: TGCGCCAGCAGCCCAGGGGAAGGCTACACCTTC
CDR3aa: CASSPGEGYTF

abundance: once
v_gene: TRBV20-1
d_gene: .
j_gene: TRBJ2-5
CDR3nt: TGCAGTCCGAGGGACCAAGAGACCCAGTACTTC
CDR3aa: CSPRDQETQYF

abundance: few
v_gene: TRBV19
d_gene: TRBD1
j_gene: TRBJ2-2
CDR3nt: TGTGCCAGTAGTCTGGGACAGGTGAACACCGGGGAGCTGTTTTTT
CDR3aa: CASSLGQVNTGELFF

abundance: .
v_gene: TRBV28
d_gene: .
j_gene: TRBJ2-7
CDR3nt: TGTGCCAGCAGCACTCACGTACCCTCCTACGAGCAGTACTTC
CDR3aa: CASSTHVPSYEQYF

abundance: .
v_gene: TRBV27
d_gene: TRBD1
j_gene: TRBJ1-5
CDR3nt: TGTGCCAGCACTGCCACAGGGGTCAATCAGCCCCAGCATTTT
CDR3aa: CASTATGVNQPQHF

abundance: few
v_gene: TRBV5-6
d_gene: TRBD1
j_gene: TRBJ1-5
CDR3nt: TGTGCCAGCAGCAGGGGGACAGTGGGCAATCAGCCCCAGCATTTT
CDR3aa: CASSRGTVGNQPQHF

abundance: .
v_gene: TRBV6-5
d_gene: .
j_gene: TRBJ1-5
CDR3nt: TGTGCCAGCAGAACCAGGCAGTACCCCAATCAGCCCCAGCATTTT
CDR3aa: CASRTRQYPNQPQHF

abundance: .
v_gene: TRBV18
d_gene: TRBD2
j_gene: TRBJ2-3
CDR3nt: TGTGCCAGCTCACCCCTTGGACTAGCGGGAGGTGGTGCGGATACGCAGTATTTT
CDR3aa: CASSPLGLAGGGADTQYF

abundance: few
v_gene: TRBV9
d_gene: TRBD2
j_gene: TRBJ2-3
CDR3nt: TGTGCCAGCAGCCTCACTAGCGAGCGAGATACGCAGTATTTT
CDR3aa: CASSLTSERDTQYF

abundance: .
v_gene: TRBV5-1
d_gene: .
j_gene: TRBJ1-1
CDR3nt: TGCGCCAGCAGCTTGGTACAGGGTCGGACTGAAGCTTTCTTT
CDR3aa: CASSLVQGRTEAFF

abundance: .
v_gene: TRBV7-2
d_gene: .
j_gene: TRBJ2-5
CDR3nt: TGTGCCAGCAGCTTCCAACAGAAAGAGACCCAGTACTTC
CDR3aa: CASSFQQKETQYF

abundance: .
v_gene: TRBV5-8
d_gene: .
j_gene: TRBJ1-4
CDR3nt: TGTGCCAGCAGCCCCGCTACCGGGACACATGAAAAACTGTTTTTT
CDR3aa: CASSPATGTHEKLFF

abundance: .
v_gene: TRBV19
d_gene: .
j_gene: TRBJ1-4
CDR3nt: TGTGCCAGTAGTAGAACTCGGGGGGCAACTAATGAAAAACTGTTTTTT
CDR3aa: CASSRTRGATNEKLFF

abundance: once
v_gene: TRBV6-1
d_gene: .
j_gene: TRBJ1-2
CDR3nt: TGTGCCAGCAGTGATAATCGGGCGGCAGGGCACTATGGCTACACCTTC
CDR3aa: CASSDNRAAGHYGYTF

abundance: .
v_gene: TRBV4-2
d_gene: .
j_gene: TRBJ2-7
CDR3nt: TGTGCCAGCAGCCACGAGTTGTTCCACGAGCAGTACTTC
CDR3aa: CASSHELFHEQYF

abundance: .
v_gene: TRBV18
d_gene: TRBD2
j_gene: TRBJ2-3
CDR3nt: TGTGCCAGCTCACCATCTAGCGGGATTGCCGATACGCAGTATTTT
CDR3aa: CASSPSSGIADTQYF

abundance: .
v_gene: TRBV2
d_gene: .
j_gene: TRBJ1-1
CDR3nt: TGTGCCAGCAGTGAAGCTCAGGGATTGAACACTGAAGCTTTCTTT
CDR3aa: CASSEAQGLNTEAFF

abundance: .
v_gene: TRBV6-6
d_gene: TRBD2
j_gene: TRBJ2-1
CDR3nt: TGTGCCAGCAGTTTGGGACTAGCCCCATGGGGTGAGCAGTTCTTC
CDR3aa: CASSLGLAPWGEQFF

abundance: .
v_gene: TRBV11-3
d_gene: TRBD1
j_gene: TRBJ2-7
CDR3nt: TGTGCCAGCAGCGGGACAGGGGGCCACGAGCAGTACTTC
CDR3aa: CASSGTGGHEQYF

abundance: .
v_gene: TRBV2
d_gene: TRBD1
j_gene: TRBJ1-1
CDR3nt: TGTGCCAGCAGTGAATTCCCCCTCCGGGACAGTGAAGCTTTCTTT
CDR3aa: CASSEFPLRDSEAFF

abundance: .
v_gene: TRBV28
d_gene: .
j_gene: TRBJ1-5
CDR3nt: TGTGCCAGCAGGCCCCTCAAAGGACAGAGCTATAGCAATCAGCCCCAGCATTTT
CDR3aa: CASRPLKGQSYSNQPQHF

abundance: .
v_gene: TRBV19
d_gene: .
j_gene: TRBJ1-5
CDR3nt: TGTGCCAGTAGTGCCGCCTGGGGCGGGAACAATCAGCCCCAGCATTTT
CDR3aa: CASSAAWGGNNQPQHF

abundance: .
v_gene: TRBV27
d_gene: .
j_gene: TRBJ2-7
CDR3nt: TGTGCCAGCAGTTTAGGCCCGGACACGCACTACGAGCAGTACTTC
CDR3aa: CASSLGPDTHYEQYF

abundance: .
v_gene: TRBV6-6
d_gene: .
j_gene: TRBJ1-1
CDR3nt: TGTGCCAGCAGTTACCCCGGGCGGGAGAGGAACACTGAAGCTTTCTTT
CDR3aa: CASSYPGRERNTEAFF

abundance: .
v_gene: TRBV28
d_gene: TRBD1
j_gene: TRBJ1-1
CDR3nt: TGTGCCAGCAGTCCTCCCGGGACAGGAGGGGTGAACACTGAAGCTTTCTTT
CDR3aa: CASSPPGTGGVNTEAFF

abundance: .
v_gene: TRBV6-1
d_gene: TRBD2
j_gene: TRBJ2-3
CDR3nt: TGTGCCAGCAGGCCTAGCGGTGGGGATACGCAGTATTTT
CDR3aa: CASRPSGGDTQYF

abundance: .
v_gene: TRBV18
d_gene: .
j_gene: TRBJ2-5
CDR3nt: TGTGCCAGCTCACCCCCGGGACAAAGTCAAGAGACCCAGTACTTC
CDR3aa: CASSPPGQSQETQYF

abundance: .
v_gene: TRBV4-3
d_gene: .
j_gene: TRBJ1-2
CDR3nt: TGCGCCAGCAGCCAAGAAACTTCACAGATTAACTATGGCTACACCTTC
CDR3aa: CASSQETSQINYGYTF

abundance: .
v_gene: TRBV19
d_gene: .
j_gene: TRBJ2-3
CDR3nt: TGTGCCAGTAGTATCCGGGGCACAGATACGCAGTATTTT
CDR3aa: CASSIRGTDTQYF

abundance: .
v_gene: TRBV6-5
d_gene: TRBD2
j_gene: TRBJ2-3
CDR3nt: TGTGCCAGCCGTCGGGGGAGCGGGAGCGCAAATACGCAGTATTTT
CDR3aa: CASRRGSGSANTQYF

abundance: few
v_gene: TRBV7-9
d_gene: .
j_gene: TRBJ2-4
CDR3nt: TGTGCCAGCAGCCTGAGTTGGAACATTCAGTACTTC
CDR3aa: CASSLSWNIQYF

abundance: .
v_gene: TRBV5-1
d_gene: TRBD2
j_gene: TRBJ2-5
CDR3nt: TGCGCCAGCAGGGTAGGGACTAGCGGGATCGAGACCCAGTACTTC
CDR3aa: CASRVGTSGIETQYF

abundance: .
v_gene: TRBV7-8
d_gene: .
j_gene: TRBJ2-3
CDR3nt: TGTGCCAGCAGTCGTAGGGGGGGGCGGGCAGATACGCAGTATTTT
CDR3aa: CASSRRGGRADTQYF

abundance: once
v_gene: TRBV10-3
d_gene: TRBD2
j_gene: TRBJ2-7
CDR3nt: TGTGCCATCAAAGGTAGCGGGGGGCTCTACGAGCAGTACTTC
CDR3aa: CAIKGSGGLYEQYF

abundance: .
v_gene: TRBV5-4
d_gene: TRBD1
j_gene: TRBJ2-1
CDR3nt: TGTGCCAACCCCGGGACAGGCAGAAATGAGCAGTTCTTC
CDR3aa: CANPGTGRNEQFF

abundance: .
v_gene: TRBV5-6
d_gene: .
j_gene: TRBJ2-3
CDR3nt: TGTGCCAGCAGCTTTTCATCGGTGCAGGGCACAGATACGCAGTATTTT
CDR3aa: CASSFSSVQGTDTQYF

abundance: .
v_gene: TRBV7-2
d_gene: .
j_gene: TRBJ2-2
CDR3nt: TGTGCCAGCAGCCCCCCGGGGGAGCAAGGCACCGGGGAGCTGTTTTTT
CDR3aa: CASSPPGEQGTGELFF

abundance: .
v_gene: TRBV28
d_gene: .
j_gene: TRBJ1-5
CDR3nt: TGTGCCAGCAGTTTGGAGAGAAGCAATCAGCCCCAGCATTTT
CDR3aa: CASSLERSNQPQHF

abundance: once
v_gene: TRBV5-1
d_gene: .
j_gene: TRBJ1-1
CDR3nt: TGCGCCAGCACACTAACAGGTACGAACACTGAAGCTTTCTTT
CDR3aa: CASTLTGTNTEAFF

abundance: .
v_gene: TRBV7-2
d_gene: .
j_gene: TRBJ2-7
CDR3nt: TGTGCCAGCAGCTTAGTCGGGTTGTTCGACGAGCAGTACTTC
CDR3aa: CASSLVGLFDEQYF

abundance: once
v_gene: TRBV6-5
d_gene: .
j_gene: TRBJ2-4
CDR3nt: TGTGCCAGCAGCCCCGTGCAGGGGCCAAAAAACATTCAGTACTTC
CDR3aa: CASSPVQGPKNIQYF